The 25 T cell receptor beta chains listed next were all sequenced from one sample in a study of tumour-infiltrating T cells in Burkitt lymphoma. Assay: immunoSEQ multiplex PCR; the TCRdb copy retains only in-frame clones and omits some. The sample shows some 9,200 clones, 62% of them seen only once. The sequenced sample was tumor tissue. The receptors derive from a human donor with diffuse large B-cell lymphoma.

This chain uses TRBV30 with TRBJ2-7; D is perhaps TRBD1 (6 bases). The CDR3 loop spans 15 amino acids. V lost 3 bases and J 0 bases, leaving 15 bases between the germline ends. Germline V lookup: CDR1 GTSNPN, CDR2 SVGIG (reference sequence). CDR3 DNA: TGTGCCTGGAGCCCCTGGGTACAGGGCTCCTACGAGCAGTACTTC. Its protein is CAWSPWVQGSYEQYF.

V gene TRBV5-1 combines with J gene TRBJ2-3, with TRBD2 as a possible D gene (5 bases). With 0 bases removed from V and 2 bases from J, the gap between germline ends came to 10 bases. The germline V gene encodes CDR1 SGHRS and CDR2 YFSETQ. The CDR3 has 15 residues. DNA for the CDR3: TGCGCCAGCAGCTTGGTTGGTAGCGACACAGATACGCAGTATTTT. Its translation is CASSLVGSDTDTQYF.

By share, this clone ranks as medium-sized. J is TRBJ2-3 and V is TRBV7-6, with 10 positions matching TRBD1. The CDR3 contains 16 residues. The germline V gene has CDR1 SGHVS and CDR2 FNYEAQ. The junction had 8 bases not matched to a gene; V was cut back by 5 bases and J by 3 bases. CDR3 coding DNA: TGTGCCAGCAGCCTCCGGACAGGGGGGATGACAGATACGCAGTATTTT. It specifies CASSLRTGGMTDTQYF.

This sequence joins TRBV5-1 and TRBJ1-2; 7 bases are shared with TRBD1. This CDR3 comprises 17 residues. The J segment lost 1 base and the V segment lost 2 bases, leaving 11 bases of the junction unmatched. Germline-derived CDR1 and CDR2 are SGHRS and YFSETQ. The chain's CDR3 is CASSFGAETGFNYGYTF. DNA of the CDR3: TGCGCCAGCAGCTTTGGCGCCGAGACAGGGTTTAACTATGGCTACACCTTC.

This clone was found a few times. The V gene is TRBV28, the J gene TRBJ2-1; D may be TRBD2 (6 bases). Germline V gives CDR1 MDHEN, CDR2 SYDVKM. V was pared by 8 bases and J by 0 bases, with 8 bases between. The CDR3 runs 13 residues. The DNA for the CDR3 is TGTGCCAGCGGGAGGAGCTCCTACAATGAGCAGTTCTTC. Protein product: CASGRSSYNEQFF.

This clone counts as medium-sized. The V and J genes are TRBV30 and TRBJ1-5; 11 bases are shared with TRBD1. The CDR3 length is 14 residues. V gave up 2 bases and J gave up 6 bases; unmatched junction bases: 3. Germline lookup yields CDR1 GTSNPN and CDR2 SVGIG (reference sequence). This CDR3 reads CAWSTGTGGQPQHF. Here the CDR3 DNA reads TGTGCCTGGAGTACCGGGACAGGGGGTCAGCCCCAGCATTTT.

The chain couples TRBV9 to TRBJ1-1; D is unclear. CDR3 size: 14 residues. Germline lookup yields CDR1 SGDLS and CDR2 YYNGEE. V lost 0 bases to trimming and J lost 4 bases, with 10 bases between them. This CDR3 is CASSVEGVGTEAFF. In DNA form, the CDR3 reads TGTGCCAGCAGCGTAGAAGGAGTTGGCACTGAAGCTTTCTTT. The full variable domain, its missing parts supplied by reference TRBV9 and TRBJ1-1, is DSGVTQTPKHLITATGQRVTLRCSPRSGDLSVYWYQQSLDQGLQFLIQYYNGEERAKGNILERFSAQQFPDLHSELNLSSLELGDSALYFCASSVEGVGTEAFFGQGTRLTVV.

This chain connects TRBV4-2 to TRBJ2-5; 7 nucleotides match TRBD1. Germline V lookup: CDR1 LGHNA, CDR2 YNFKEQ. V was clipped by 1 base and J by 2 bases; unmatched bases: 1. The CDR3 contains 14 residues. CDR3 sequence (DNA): TGTGCCAGCAGCCAAGCGACAGGGCAAGAGACCCAGTACTTC. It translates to CASSQATGQETQYF.

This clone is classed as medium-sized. The CDR3 region has the DNA TGTGCCAGCAGTGAAGGGGGGTCTGGAAACACCATATATTTT. Protein sequence: CASSEGGSGNTIYF. This chain uses TRBV6-1 with TRBJ1-3; D might be TRBD1 (5 bases). This CDR3 is built from 14 residues. CDR1 is MNHNS and CDR2 is SASEGT in the germline V gene. Trimming pared 1 base from V and 1 base from J, leaving 5 bases between.

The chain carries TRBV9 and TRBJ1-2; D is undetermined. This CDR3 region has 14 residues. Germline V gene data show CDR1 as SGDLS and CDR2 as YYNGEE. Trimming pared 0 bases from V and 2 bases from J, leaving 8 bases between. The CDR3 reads CASSVGAVNYGYTF. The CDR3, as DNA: TGTGCCAGCAGCGTAGGAGCAGTCAACTATGGCTACACCTTC.

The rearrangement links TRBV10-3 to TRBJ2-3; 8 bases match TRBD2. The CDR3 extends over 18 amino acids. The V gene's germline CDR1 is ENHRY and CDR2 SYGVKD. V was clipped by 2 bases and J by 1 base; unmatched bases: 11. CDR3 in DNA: TGTGCCATCAGTGAGGCAATTTTTCTAGCGGGCGGCACAGATACGCAGTATTTT. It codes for CAISEAIFLAGGTDTQYF.

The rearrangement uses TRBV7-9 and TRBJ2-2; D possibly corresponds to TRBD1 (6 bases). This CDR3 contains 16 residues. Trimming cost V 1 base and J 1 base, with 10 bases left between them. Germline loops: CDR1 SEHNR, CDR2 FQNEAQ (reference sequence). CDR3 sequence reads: CASSLVRGMNTGELFF. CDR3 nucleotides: TGTGCCAGCAGCTTAGTAAGGGGGATGAACACCGGGGAGCTGTTTTTT. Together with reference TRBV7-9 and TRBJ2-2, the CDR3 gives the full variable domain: DTGVSQNPRHKITKRGQNVTFRCDPISEHNRLYWYRQTLGQGPEFLTYFQNEAQLEKSRLLSDRFSAERPKGSFSTLEIQRTEQGDSAMYLCASSLVRGMNTGELFFGEGSRLTVL.

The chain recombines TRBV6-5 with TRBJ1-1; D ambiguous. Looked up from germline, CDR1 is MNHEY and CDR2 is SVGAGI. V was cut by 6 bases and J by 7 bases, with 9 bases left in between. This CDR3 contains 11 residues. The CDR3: CASRTRGEAFF. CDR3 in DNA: TGTGCCAGCAGAACCCGGGGTGAAGCTTTCTTT.

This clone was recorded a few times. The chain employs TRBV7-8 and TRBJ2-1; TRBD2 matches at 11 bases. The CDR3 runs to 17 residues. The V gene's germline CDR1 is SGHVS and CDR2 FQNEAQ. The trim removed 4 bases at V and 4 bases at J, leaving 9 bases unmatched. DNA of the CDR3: TGTGCCAGCAGCTCCACCGCCTTAGCGGGGGGGTACAATGAGCAGTTCTTC. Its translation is CASSSTALAGGYNEQFF.

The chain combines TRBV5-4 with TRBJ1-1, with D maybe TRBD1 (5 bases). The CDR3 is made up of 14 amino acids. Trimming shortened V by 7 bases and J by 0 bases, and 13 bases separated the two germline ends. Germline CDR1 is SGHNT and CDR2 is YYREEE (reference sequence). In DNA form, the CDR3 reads TGTGCCAGCGGTACCGGGACGGTGAACACTGAAGCTTTCTTT. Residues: CASGTGTVNTEAFF.

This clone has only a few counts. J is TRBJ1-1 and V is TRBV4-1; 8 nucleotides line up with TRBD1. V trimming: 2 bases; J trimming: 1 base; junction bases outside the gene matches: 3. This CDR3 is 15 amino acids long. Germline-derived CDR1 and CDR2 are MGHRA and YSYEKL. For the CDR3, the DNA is TGCGCCAGCAGCCAACTCGGACAGGGGAACACTGAAGCTTTCTTT. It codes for CASSQLGQGNTEAFF.

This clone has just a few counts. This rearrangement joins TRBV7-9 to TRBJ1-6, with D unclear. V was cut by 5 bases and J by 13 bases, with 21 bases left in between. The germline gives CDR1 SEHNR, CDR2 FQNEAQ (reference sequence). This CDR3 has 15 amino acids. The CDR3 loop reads CASSLRGASRVPLHF. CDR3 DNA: TGTGCCAGCAGCCTCCGTGGAGCCTCCCGAGTGCCCCTCCACTTT.

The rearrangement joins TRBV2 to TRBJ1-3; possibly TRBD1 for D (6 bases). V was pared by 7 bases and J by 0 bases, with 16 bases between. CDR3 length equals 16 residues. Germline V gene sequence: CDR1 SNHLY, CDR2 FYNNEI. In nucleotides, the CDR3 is TGTGCCAGCACCGCGAATACAGGGAGCTCTGGAAACACCATATATTTT. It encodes CASTANTGSSGNTIYF.

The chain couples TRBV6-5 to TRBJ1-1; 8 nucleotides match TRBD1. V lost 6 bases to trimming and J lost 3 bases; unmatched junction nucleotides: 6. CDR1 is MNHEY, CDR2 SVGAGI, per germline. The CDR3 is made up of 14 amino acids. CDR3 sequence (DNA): TGTGCCAGCAGCGCTGAACAGGGGGACACTGAAGCTTTCTTT. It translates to CASSAEQGDTEAFF.

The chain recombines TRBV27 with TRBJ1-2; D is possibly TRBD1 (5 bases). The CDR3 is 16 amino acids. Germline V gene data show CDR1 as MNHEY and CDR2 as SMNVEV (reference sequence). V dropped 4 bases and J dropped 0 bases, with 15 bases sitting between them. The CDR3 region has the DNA TGTGCCAGCAGTTCCCTGAGCAGGGCATCTAACTATGGCTACACCTTC. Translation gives CASSSLSRASNYGYTF.

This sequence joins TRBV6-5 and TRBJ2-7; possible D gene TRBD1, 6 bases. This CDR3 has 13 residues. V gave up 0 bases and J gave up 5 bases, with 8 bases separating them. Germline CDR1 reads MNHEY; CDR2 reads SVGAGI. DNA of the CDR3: TGTGCCAGCAGTTACTCCGCAGGGGACGAGCAGTACTTC. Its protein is CASSYSAGDEQYF.

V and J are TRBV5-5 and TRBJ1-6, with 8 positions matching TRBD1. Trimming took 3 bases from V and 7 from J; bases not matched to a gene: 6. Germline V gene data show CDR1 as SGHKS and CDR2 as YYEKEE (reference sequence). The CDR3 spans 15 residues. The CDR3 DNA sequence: TGTGCCAGCAGCTCCAGGGGGCCCGACAATTCACCCCTCCACTTT. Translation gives CASSSRGPDNSPLHF. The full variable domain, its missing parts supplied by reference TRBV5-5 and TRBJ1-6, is DAGVTQSPTHLIKTRGQQVTLRCSPISGHKSVSWYQQVLGQGPQFIFQYYEKEERGRGNFPDRFSARQFPNYSSELNVNALLLGDSALYLCASSSRGPDNSPLHFGNGTRLTVT.

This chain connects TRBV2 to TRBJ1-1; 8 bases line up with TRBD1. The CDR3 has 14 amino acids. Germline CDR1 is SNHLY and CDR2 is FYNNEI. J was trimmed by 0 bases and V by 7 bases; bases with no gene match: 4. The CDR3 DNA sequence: TGTGCCAGCAAACAGGGGGGCATGAACACTGAAGCTTTCTTT. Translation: CASKQGGMNTEAFF.

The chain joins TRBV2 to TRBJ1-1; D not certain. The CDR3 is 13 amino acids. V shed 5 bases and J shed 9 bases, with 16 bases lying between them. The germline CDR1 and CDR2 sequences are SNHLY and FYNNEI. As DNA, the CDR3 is TGTGCCAGCAGTCCTGAGACGGTCCTCCAAGCTTTCTTT. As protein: CASSPETVLQAFF.

Here the CDR3 reads CASSTTGNSPLHF. Written as DNA, the CDR3 is TGTGCCAGCAGTACGACAGGGAATTCACCCCTCCACTTT. The V gene is TRBV27, the J gene TRBJ1-6; 7 nucleotides line up with TRBD1. With V trimmed by 5 bases and J by 7 bases, 2 bases remained unmatched. The CDR3 has 13 residues. Germline assignment: CDR1 MNHEY and CDR2 SMNVEV (reference sequence).